Each of the 9 T cell receptor beta chains below was sequenced from the same sample in a study of CD8 T cells in ankylosing spondylitis. TCRdb reanalysed the 5' RACE reads using MiXCR and keeps one entry per CDR3 protein. The table shows around 250,000 distinct CDR3 sequences, with over 8.5% occurring only once. The specimen was blood, either unsorted or a sorted T cell fraction (not recorded which). The receptors originated from a male donor with ankylosing spondylitis or in good health (not recorded which).

This chain joins TRBV4-1 and TRBJ1-2, with 8 bases fitting TRBD1. Per the germline V gene, CDR1 is MGHRA and CDR2 is YSYEKL. J lost 3 bases, V lost 7 bases, and 7 bases had no gene match. The CDR3 covers 14 residues. Written as DNA, the CDR3 is TGCGCCAGCAATCAAGGACAGGGCGACTATGGCTACACCTTC. Its protein product is CASNQGQGDYGYTF.

This clonotype was observed a handful of times. The V and J genes are TRBV3-1 and TRBJ2-1; no firm D call. The CDR3 has 13 residues. CDR1 and CDR2 (germline): LGHDT, YNNKEL (reference sequence). V was trimmed by 1 base and J by 5 bases, leaving 6 bases between them. The CDR3 is CASSQATHNEQFF. CDR3 coding DNA: TGTGCCAGCAGCCAAGCGACTCACAATGAGCAGTTCTTC.

The table lists this clonotype with many counts. The chain couples TRBV5-6 to TRBJ2-5, with TRBD1 matching over 7 bases. The germline CDR1 and CDR2 sequences are SGHDT and YYEEEE. The CDR3 is 15 amino acids. After removal of 4 bases from V and 5 bases from J, the junction contained 11 bases not matched to a gene. The CDR3 DNA sequence: TGTGCCAGCAGCGAAACAGGGGCGAGGTGGGAGACCCAGTACTTC. As protein: CASSETGARWETQYF.

This clonotype was detected a few times. The chain links TRBV28 to TRBJ2-1; 7 bases agree with TRBD2. Trimming took 8 bases from V and 5 from J; bases not matched to a gene: 9. Germline CDR1 and CDR2: MDHEN and SYDVKM. The CDR3 length is 14 residues. The CDR3 loop reads CASLLSGIDNEQFF. As DNA, the CDR3 is TGTGCCAGCCTCTTGAGCGGGATTGACAATGAGCAGTTCTTC. Together with reference TRBV28 and TRBJ2-1, the CDR3 gives the full variable domain: DVKVTQSSRYLVKRTGEKVFLECVQDMDHENMFWYRQDPGLGLRLIYFSYDVKMKEKGDIPEGYSVSREKKERFSLILESASTNQTSMYLCASLLSGIDNEQFFGPGTRLTVL.

The chain recombines TRBV24-1 with TRBJ1-5; 7 bases line up with TRBD1. Germline CDR1 is KGHDR and CDR2 is SFDVKD. V trimming: 5 bases; J trimming: 6 bases; junction bases outside the gene matches: 12. The CDR3 has 16 residues. The chain's CDR3 is CATSARGEGASQPQHF. The CDR3 DNA sequence: TGTGCCACCAGTGCCAGGGGGGAGGGGGCATCTCAGCCCCAGCATTTT.

A few counts support this clonotype. The V call is TRBV18, the J call TRBJ1-2; possibly TRBD1 for D (5 bases). Trimming shortened V by 1 base and J by 6 bases, and 12 bases separated the two germline ends. CDR1 and CDR2 from the germline V gene are KGHSH and LQKENI. The CDR3 extends over 14 amino acids. CDR3 coding DNA: TGTGCCAGCTCACCACAACCTACAGGAGATGGCTACACCTTC. As protein: CASSPQPTGDGYTF.

V gene TRBV27 combines with J gene TRBJ1-5; unclear D gene. V was shortened by 5 bases and J by 9 bases, with 14 bases between the two germline ends. Germline values: CDR1 MNHEY, CDR2 SMNVEV (reference sequence). CDR3 length: 13 residues. The CDR3 DNA reads as TGTGCCAGCAGTACATACTTAGCGGGGCCCCAGCATTTT. This translates into CASSTYLAGPQHF.

There are many counts of this clonotype. This chain connects TRBV12-3 or TRBV12-4 to TRBJ1-1; maybe TRBD1 (6 bases). V lost 6 bases and J 3 bases, leaving 14 bases between the germline ends. The CDR3 is 14 amino acids. The CDR3 sequence is CASSPTGQYTEAFF. Written as DNA, the CDR3 is TGTGCCAGCAGCCCAACTGGACAGTACACTGAAGCTTTCTTT.

This clonotype was observed a handful of times. The chain is built from TRBV11-2 and TRBJ2-7; 8 nucleotides line up with TRBD2. The CDR3 contains 15 residues. Per the germline V gene, CDR1 is SGHAT and CDR2 is FQNNGV. The V segment lost 2 bases and the J segment 4 bases; nucleotides outside the gene matches: 7. The CDR3 DNA follows: TGTGCCAGCAGCTTATACAGGACTAGCAGTTACGAGCAGTACTTC. It codes for CASSLYRTSSYEQYF.